This TCR beta chain originates from a study of blood T cell repertoires in COVID-19. Study in general: COVID-19 samples collected from the United States, Italy and Spain covered acute and convalescent phases.

Germline values: CDR1 MNHNS, CDR2 SASEGT. Losses at the gene ends were 3 bases for V and 2 bases for J; bases not matched to a gene: 6. CDR3 length equals 17 residues. Sequencing used immunoSEQ multiplex PCR; TCRdb keeps in-frame clones, though not all of them. Here the sample spans fewer than 140,000 clones, approximately 80% being singletons. This clone appeared once. Input material: peripheral blood. The chain recombines TRBV6-1 with TRBJ2-7; 14 bases map to TRBD2. The receptor comes from a woman in her fifties or sixties with acute or convalescent COVID-19. The CDR3 is CASSDGTSGSVPYEQYF. The CDR3 nucleotides are TGTGCCAGCAGTGACGGGACTAGCGGGAGTGTGCCCTACGAGCAGTACTTC.